A selection of T cell receptor beta chains follows, all from one sample in a study of blood T cell repertoires in COVID-19. Sequencing was performed with immunoSEQ multiplex PCR; in TCRdb, only in-frame clones are kept and a portion is missing. The data contain 210,000 or so clones, roughly 86% of them singletons. The sequenced material came from peripheral blood. The receptors shown here come from a woman aged 50 to 60 with active or convalescent COVID-19. CDR3s include the opening cysteine and the closing phenylalanine or tryptophan. The order of the fields is J gene, D gene, clone size, V gene, CDR3 protein, CDR3 DNA. D genes are given only for firm matches. A clone size is listed for some rows: how often the clone was seen (once, few, many), or a class if it is expanded.

j_call: TRBJ2-2
d_call: TRBD2
clone_size: -
v_call: TRBV19
cdr3_aa: CASSTGLAQNTGELFF
cdr3_nt: TGTGCCAGTAGTACCGGACTAGCCCAGAACACCGGGGAGCTGTTTTTT

j_call: TRBJ1-4
d_call: -
clone_size: once
v_call: TRBV19
cdr3_aa: CACKNAQYQEKLFF
cdr3_nt: TGTGCCTGCAAGAATGCCCAATACCAGGAAAAACTGTTTTTT

j_call: TRBJ2-7
d_call: TRBD2
clone_size: -
v_call: TRBV5-1
cdr3_aa: CASSLVAGEGEYF
cdr3_nt: TGCGCCAGCAGCTTGGTAGCGGGAGAGGGGGAGTACTTC

j_call: TRBJ2-2
d_call: TRBD2
clone_size: -
v_call: TRBV2
cdr3_aa: CASTLGGLAGGYTGELFF
cdr3_nt: TGTGCCAGCACCCTAGGGGGACTAGCGGGGGGTTACACCGGGGAGCTGTTTTTT

j_call: TRBJ2-5
d_call: TRBD2
clone_size: -
v_call: TRBV29-1
cdr3_aa: CSVGGLAGPGETQYF
cdr3_nt: TGCAGCGTTGGAGGACTAGCGGGGCCGGGGGAGACCCAGTACTTC

j_call: TRBJ2-7
d_call: -
clone_size: -
v_call: TRBV30
cdr3_aa: CAWTPGSGRSYEQYF
cdr3_nt: TGTGCCTGGACCCCCGGTAGCGGCCGCTCCTACGAGCAGTACTTC

j_call: TRBJ1-5
d_call: TRBD1
clone_size: -
v_call: TRBV5-5
cdr3_aa: CASSFRQGAGQPQHF
cdr3_nt: TGTGCCAGCAGCTTTAGACAGGGGGCCGGGCAGCCCCAGCATTTT

j_call: TRBJ1-4
d_call: -
clone_size: -
v_call: TRBV7-2
cdr3_aa: CASSLSLNEKLFF
cdr3_nt: TGTGCCAGCAGCCTCTCTCTTAATGAAAAACTGTTTTTT

j_call: TRBJ2-1
d_call: TRBD2
clone_size: -
v_call: TRBV5-4
cdr3_aa: CASSLGLAGGLPYNEQFF
cdr3_nt: TGTGCCAGCAGCTTGGGACTAGCGGGAGGGCTCCCTTACAATGAGCAGTTCTTC

j_call: TRBJ1-3
d_call: -
clone_size: -
v_call: TRBV9
cdr3_aa: CASSARDKGNTIYF
cdr3_nt: TGTGCCAGCAGCGCACGGGACAAAGGGAACACCATATATTTT

j_call: TRBJ1-4
d_call: TRBD1
clone_size: -
v_call: TRBV6-5
cdr3_aa: CASSTGATNEKLFF
cdr3_nt: TGTGCCAGCAGTACAGGGGCAACTAATGAAAAACTGTTTTTT

j_call: TRBJ1-5
d_call: -
clone_size: once
v_call: TRBV30
cdr3_aa: CAWSYIFQPQHF
cdr3_nt: TGTGCCTGGAGTTATATATTTCAGCCCCAGCATTTT

j_call: TRBJ1-4
d_call: -
clone_size: -
v_call: TRBV9
cdr3_aa: CASSSHTAEGNEKLFF
cdr3_nt: TGTGCCAGCAGCTCGCATACCGCGGAGGGAAACGAAAAACTGTTTTTT

j_call: TRBJ2-7
d_call: -
clone_size: -
v_call: TRBV5-1
cdr3_aa: CASSLGLGASYEQYF
cdr3_nt: TGCGCCAGCAGCTTGGGACTGGGAGCGAGCTACGAGCAGTACTTC

j_call: TRBJ1-1
d_call: -
clone_size: many
v_call: TRBV28
cdr3_aa: CASITSNTEAFF
cdr3_nt: TGTGCCAGCATTACCAGTAACACTGAAGCTTTCTTT

j_call: TRBJ1-5
d_call: TRBD1
clone_size: -
v_call: TRBV7-2
cdr3_aa: CASSVRQGGQPQHF
cdr3_nt: TGTGCCAGCAGCGTCCGACAGGGGGGTCAGCCCCAGCATTTT

j_call: TRBJ1-1
d_call: -
clone_size: few
v_call: TRBV5-1
cdr3_aa: CASSPEVGTTEAFF
cdr3_nt: TGCGCCAGCAGCCCGGAGGTGGGTACCACTGAAGCTTTCTTT

j_call: TRBJ2-7
d_call: -
clone_size: few
v_call: TRBV12-3/TRBV12-4
cdr3_aa: CASSPSPYEQYF
cdr3_nt: TGTGCCAGCAGCCCAAGCCCCTACGAGCAGTACTTC

j_call: TRBJ1-2
d_call: -
clone_size: few
v_call: TRBV27
cdr3_aa: CASSWAPSYGYTF
cdr3_nt: TGTGCCAGCAGTTGGGCACCCTCCTATGGCTACACCTTC

j_call: TRBJ2-1
d_call: TRBD2
clone_size: -
v_call: TRBV20-1
cdr3_aa: CSGTSYNEQFF
cdr3_nt: TGCAGTGGGACTAGCTACAATGAGCAGTTCTTC

j_call: TRBJ2-2
d_call: -
clone_size: -
v_call: TRBV30
cdr3_aa: CAWRRTGELFF
cdr3_nt: TGTGCCTGGAGGAGGACCGGGGAGCTGTTTTTT